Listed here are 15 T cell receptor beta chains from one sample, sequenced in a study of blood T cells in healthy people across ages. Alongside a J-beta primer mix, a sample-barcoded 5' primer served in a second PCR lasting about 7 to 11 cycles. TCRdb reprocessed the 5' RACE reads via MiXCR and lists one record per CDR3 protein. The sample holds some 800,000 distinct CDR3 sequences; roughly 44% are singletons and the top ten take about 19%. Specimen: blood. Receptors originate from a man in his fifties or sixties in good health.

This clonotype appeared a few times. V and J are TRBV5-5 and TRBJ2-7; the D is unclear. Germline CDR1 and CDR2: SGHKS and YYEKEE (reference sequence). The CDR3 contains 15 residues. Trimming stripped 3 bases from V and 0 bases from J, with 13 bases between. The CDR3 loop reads CASSSGVLSSYEQYF. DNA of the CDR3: TGTGCCAGCAGCTCGGGCGTTTTGAGCTCCTACGAGCAGTACTTC.

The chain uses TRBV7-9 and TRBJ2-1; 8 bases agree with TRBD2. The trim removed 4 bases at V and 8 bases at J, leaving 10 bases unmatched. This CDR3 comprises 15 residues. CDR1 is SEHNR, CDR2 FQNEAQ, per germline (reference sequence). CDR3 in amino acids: CASSSRGGPFDEQFF. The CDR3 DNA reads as TGTGCCAGCAGCTCTCGGGGGGGGCCCTTCGATGAGCAGTTCTTC.

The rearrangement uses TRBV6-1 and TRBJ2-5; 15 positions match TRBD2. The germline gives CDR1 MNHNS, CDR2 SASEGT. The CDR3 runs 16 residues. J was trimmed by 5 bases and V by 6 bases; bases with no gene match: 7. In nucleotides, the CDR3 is TGTGCCAGCAGCTGGGGACTAGCGGGGGGTAGCGAGACCCAGTACTTC. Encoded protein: CASSWGLAGGSETQYF.

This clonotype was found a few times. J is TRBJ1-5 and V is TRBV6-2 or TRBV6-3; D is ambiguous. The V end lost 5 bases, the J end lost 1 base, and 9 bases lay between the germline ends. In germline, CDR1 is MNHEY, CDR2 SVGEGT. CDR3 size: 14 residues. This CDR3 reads CASSILVSNQPQHF. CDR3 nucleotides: TGTGCCAGCAGTATTTTAGTGAGCAATCAGCCCCAGCATTTT.

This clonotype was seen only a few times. The chain's CDR3 is CASSQDIGIPYF. DNA of the CDR3: TGTGCCAGCAGCCAAGATATAGGGATTCCGTACTTC. The chain is built from TRBV14 and TRBJ2-5; D gene ambiguous. CDR3 length: 12 residues. CDR1 is SGHDN and CDR2 is FVKESK in the germline V gene. Trimming took off 0 bases at V and 13 bases at J, with 12 bases between the two ends.

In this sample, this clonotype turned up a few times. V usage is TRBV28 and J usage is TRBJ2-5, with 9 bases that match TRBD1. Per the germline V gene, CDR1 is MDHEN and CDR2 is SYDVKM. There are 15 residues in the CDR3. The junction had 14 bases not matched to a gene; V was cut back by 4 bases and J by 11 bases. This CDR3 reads CASSSGQGLRLEQYF. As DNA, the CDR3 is TGTGCCAGCAGTTCGGGACAGGGATTAAGGTTGGAGCAGTACTTC.

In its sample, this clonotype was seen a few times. This chain's CDR3 is CASSWDGIGNQPQHF. The CDR3 coding sequence is TGCGCCAGCAGCTGGGACGGAATAGGCAATCAGCCCCAGCATTTT. This chain uses TRBV5-1 with TRBJ1-5; a possible D gene is TRBD1 (5 bases). CDR3 length equals 15 residues. In germline, CDR1 is SGHRS, CDR2 YFSETQ. The V gene lost 3 bases and the J gene lost 2 bases, with 12 bases spanning the gap.

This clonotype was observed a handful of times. CDR3 residues: CSARELTSTGRETQYF. CDR3 nucleotide sequence: TGCAGTGCTAGAGAGCTAACTAGCACAGGGCGAGAGACCCAGTACTTC. The chain couples TRBV20-1 to TRBJ2-5; perhaps D is TRBD1 or TRBD2 (6 bases each). Germline lookup yields CDR1 DFQATT and CDR2 SNEGSKA (reference sequence). The CDR3 length is 16 residues. Trimming took off 0 bases at V and 4 bases at J, with 18 bases between the two ends.

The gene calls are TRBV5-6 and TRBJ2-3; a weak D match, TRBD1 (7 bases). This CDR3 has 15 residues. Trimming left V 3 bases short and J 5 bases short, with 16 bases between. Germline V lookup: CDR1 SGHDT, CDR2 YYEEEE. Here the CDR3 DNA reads TGTGCCAGCAGCTCCCGACAGGGAGGCGTAGATACGCAGTATTTT. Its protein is CASSSRQGGVDTQYF.

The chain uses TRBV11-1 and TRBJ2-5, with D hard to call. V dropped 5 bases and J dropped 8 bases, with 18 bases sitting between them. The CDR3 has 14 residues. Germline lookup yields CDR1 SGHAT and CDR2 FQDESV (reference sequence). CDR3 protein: CASSRPGSSDTQYF. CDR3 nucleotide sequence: TGTGCCAGCAGCAGGCCGGGTTCTTCGGATACCCAGTACTTC.

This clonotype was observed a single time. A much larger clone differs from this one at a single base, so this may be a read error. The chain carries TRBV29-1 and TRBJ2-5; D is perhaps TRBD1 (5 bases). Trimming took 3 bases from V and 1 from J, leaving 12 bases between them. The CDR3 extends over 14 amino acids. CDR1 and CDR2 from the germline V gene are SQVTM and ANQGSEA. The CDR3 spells CSVDNGAAQETQYF. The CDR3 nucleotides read TGCAGCGTTGATAATGGGGCAGCCCAAGAGACCCAGTACTTC.

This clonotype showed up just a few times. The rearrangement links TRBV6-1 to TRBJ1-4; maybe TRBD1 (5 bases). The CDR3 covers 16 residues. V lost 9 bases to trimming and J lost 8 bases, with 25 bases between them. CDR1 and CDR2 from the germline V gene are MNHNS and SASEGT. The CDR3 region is CASSRRQSGTSEKLFF. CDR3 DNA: TGTGCCAGTAGTAGGCGACAGTCGGGTACTTCGGAAAAACTGTTTTTT.

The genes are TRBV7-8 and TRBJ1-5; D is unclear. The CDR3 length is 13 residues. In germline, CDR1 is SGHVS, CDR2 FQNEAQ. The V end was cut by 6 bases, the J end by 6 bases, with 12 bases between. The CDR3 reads CASRPNYGQPQHF. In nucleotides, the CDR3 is TGTGCCAGCAGGCCAAATTACGGTCAGCCCCAGCATTTT.

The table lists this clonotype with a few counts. The CDR3 region is CSASQGTYEQYF. The CDR3 DNA follows: TGCAGTGCTAGCCAGGGAACCTACGAGCAGTACTTC. This chain joins TRBV20-1 and TRBJ2-7; D might be TRBD1 (5 bases). V lost 3 bases and J 2 bases, leaving 8 bases between the germline ends. Looked up from germline, CDR1 is DFQATT and CDR2 is SNEGSKA (reference sequence). The CDR3 is made up of 12 amino acids.

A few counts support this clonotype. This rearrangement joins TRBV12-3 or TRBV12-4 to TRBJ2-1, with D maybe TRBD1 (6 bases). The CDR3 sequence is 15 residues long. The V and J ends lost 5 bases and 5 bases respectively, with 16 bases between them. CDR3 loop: CASSKGHGVNNEQFF. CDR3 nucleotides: TGTGCCAGCAGTAAGGGACACGGGGTCAACAATGAGCAGTTCTTC.